This paragraph covers one TCR beta chain sequence. Its matching antigen is unknown. Trimming cost V 3 bases and J 1 base, with 22 bases left between them. Germline-derived CDR1 and CDR2 are SGHVS and FQNEAQ. This CDR3 region has 18 residues. Focal radiation and CTLA-4 blockade (ipilimumab) were tested in chemo-refractory metastatic non-small-cell lung cancer patients. These data come from a study of radiotherapy plus CTLA-4 blockade in lung cancer. Overall study findings and caveats: Tumor-origin TCR clones grew in blood after radiotherapy plus ipilimumab. Response was reportedly best predicted by early blood T cell clone dynamics, with interferon-beta.

Using immunoSEQ multiplex PCR, the repertoire was profiled, and TCRdb retains in-frame clones only, with some absent. In the table there are approximately 99,000 clones, 88% of which are singletons. The input for sequencing was peripheral blood, taken from a patient treated with radiotherapy plus ipilimumab. This chain joins TRBV7-8 and TRBJ2-7, with no clear D. This sequence was found in a human donor with non-small cell lung cancer that progressed on radiotherapy plus ipilimumab. The CDR3 reads CASSFQARIGPISYEQYF. CDR3 DNA: TGTGCCAGCAGCTTTCAAGCACGCATCGGACCTATTTCCTACGAGCAGTACTTC.